The rows below give T cell receptor beta chains drawn from one sample of a study of blood T cell repertoires in COVID-19. Generated by immunoSEQ multiplex PCR, the TCRdb table keeps only in-frame clones and is missing some. The sample records tens of thousands of clones, more than 65% being singletons. Sequenced sample: peripheral blood. These receptor sequences come from a woman older than 75 with active or convalescent COVID-19. CDR3s leave out the opening cysteine and the closing phenylalanine or tryptophan.

j_gene: TRBJ1-2
v_gene: TRBV2
CDR3aa: ASSKDSPPFGYT

j_gene: TRBJ2-6
v_gene: TRBV29-1
CDR3aa: SVDGGPGANVLT

j_gene: TRBJ2-7
v_gene: TRBV12-3/TRBV12-4
CDR3aa: ASGDSHSYEQY

j_gene: TRBJ1-2
v_gene: TRBV5-5
CDR3aa: ASSLFAGVEGYT

j_gene: TRBJ2-1
v_gene: TRBV20-1
CDR3aa: SASPTSGDYNEQF

j_gene: TRBJ2-1
v_gene: TRBV9
CDR3aa: ASSVAKEVHNEQF

j_gene: TRBJ2-5
v_gene: TRBV10-3
CDR3aa: AISESEGETQY

j_gene: TRBJ1-5
v_gene: TRBV14
CDR3aa: ASSQGYEPQH

j_gene: TRBJ1-2
v_gene: TRBV27
CDR3aa: ASSLGGTGMAGYT

j_gene: TRBJ2-7
v_gene: TRBV13
CDR3aa: ASSHPGQPYEQY

j_gene: TRBJ2-3
v_gene: TRBV27
CDR3aa: ASSLYPGGGDTQY

j_gene: TRBJ1-6
v_gene: TRBV5-5
CDR3aa: ASSLAAGAENSPLH

j_gene: TRBJ1-5
v_gene: TRBV20-1
CDR3aa: SASYAGGNQPQH

j_gene: TRBJ1-6
v_gene: TRBV19
CDR3aa: ASKEDRWNSPLH

j_gene: TRBJ1-4
v_gene: TRBV9
CDR3aa: ASSSGQGGEKLF

j_gene: TRBJ1-1
v_gene: TRBV28
CDR3aa: ASSFDRVRTEAF

j_gene: TRBJ2-2
v_gene: TRBV5-1
CDR3aa: ASSVDRNTGELF

j_gene: TRBJ1-2
v_gene: TRBV27
CDR3aa: ASSFLRGQGANYGYT

j_gene: TRBJ1-3
v_gene: TRBV27
CDR3aa: ASSLSGASGNTIY

j_gene: TRBJ1-6
v_gene: TRBV19
CDR3aa: ASSMTGDYNSPLH

j_gene: TRBJ2-7
v_gene: TRBV3-1/TRBV3-2
CDR3aa: ASSRTSGDYEQY

j_gene: TRBJ1-2
v_gene: TRBV5-5
CDR3aa: ASSVAGTDLHYGYT

j_gene: TRBJ2-2
v_gene: TRBV4-3
CDR3aa: ASSPPGDRGELF

j_gene: TRBJ1-1
v_gene: TRBV30
CDR3aa: AWSVWGDTEAF

j_gene: TRBJ2-1
v_gene: TRBV7-3
CDR3aa: ASSLLPGGSNEQF

j_gene: TRBJ2-7
v_gene: TRBV10-1
CDR3aa: ASSDMSPGTGVTYEQY

j_gene: TRBJ1-2
v_gene: TRBV3-1/TRBV3-2
CDR3aa: ASRPGTGDYGYT

j_gene: TRBJ1-5
v_gene: TRBV19
CDR3aa: ASTLGQGSIGNQPQH

j_gene: TRBJ1-4
v_gene: TRBV12-3/TRBV12-4
CDR3aa: ASTLSEKLF

j_gene: TRBJ2-3
v_gene: TRBV5-1
CDR3aa: ASSVGQITDTQY

j_gene: TRBJ2-7
v_gene: TRBV28
CDR3aa: ASSSQGPGSEQY

j_gene: TRBJ2-3
v_gene: TRBV4-1
CDR3aa: ASSQEGRGGTDTQY

j_gene: TRBJ2-1
v_gene: TRBV11-2
CDR3aa: ASSLNPDSGSNEQF

j_gene: TRBJ1-4
v_gene: TRBV5-1
CDR3aa: ASSTEGDTQEKLF

j_gene: TRBJ1-4
v_gene: TRBV19
CDR3aa: ASSWDKQNEKLF

j_gene: TRBJ2-3
v_gene: TRBV3-1/TRBV3-2
CDR3aa: ASSQRRQGGTDTQY

j_gene: TRBJ1-4
v_gene: TRBV27
CDR3aa: ASSSLPREGEKLF

j_gene: TRBJ2-3
v_gene: TRBV7-7
CDR3aa: ASSLGSGGDTQY

j_gene: TRBJ1-2
v_gene: TRBV14
CDR3aa: ASSQGGGYT

j_gene: TRBJ2-3
v_gene: TRBV7-2
CDR3aa: ASSLAGTGSDTQY

j_gene: TRBJ2-2
v_gene: TRBV6-5
CDR3aa: ASSSGTVGELF

j_gene: TRBJ2-7
v_gene: TRBV7-8
CDR3aa: ASSLLGGGDYEQY

j_gene: TRBJ1-1
v_gene: TRBV28
CDR3aa: ASSPPQTGLII

j_gene: TRBJ1-1
v_gene: TRBV6-1
CDR3aa: ASSDYGGMHTEAF

j_gene: TRBJ2-1
v_gene: TRBV15
CDR3aa: ATSRGTALSYNEQF

j_gene: TRBJ1-1
v_gene: TRBV11-1
CDR3aa: ASSLVDGVEAF

j_gene: TRBJ1-4
v_gene: TRBV7-9
CDR3aa: ASSPKQGTIDEKLF

j_gene: TRBJ1-2
v_gene: TRBV11-2
CDR3aa: ASSFAQGVWDGYT

j_gene: TRBJ1-1
v_gene: TRBV19
CDR3aa: ASSPLGVMNTEAF

j_gene: TRBJ2-2
v_gene: TRBV7-2
CDR3aa: ASRVGQNTGELF

j_gene: TRBJ1-3
v_gene: TRBV7-2
CDR3aa: ASREPGNTIY

j_gene: TRBJ1-4
v_gene: TRBV29-1
CDR3aa: SVKTGGNTNEKLF

j_gene: TRBJ1-5
v_gene: TRBV19
CDR3aa: ASSIGYGGNQPQH

j_gene: TRBJ2-3
v_gene: TRBV5-4
CDR3aa: ASSLDRGRVTDTQY

j_gene: TRBJ2-1
v_gene: TRBV18
CDR3aa: ASSNTGTGGNEQF

j_gene: TRBJ2-1
v_gene: TRBV7-8
CDR3aa: ASSARVGEGNNEQF